A single sample is the source of the 19 T cell receptor beta chains below, sequenced in a study of blood T cell repertoires in COVID-19. Sequencing was performed with immunoSEQ multiplex PCR; in TCRdb, only in-frame clones are kept and a portion is missing. This sample carries about 170,000 clones, approximately 90% of them seen once, and the ten largest clones take roughly 4.5%. The specimen sequenced was peripheral blood. These receptors were collected from a man between 18 and 35 years old with COVID-19, enrolled during active disease.

The chain has TRBV5-8 and TRBJ1-5; D is perhaps TRBD1 (6 bases). Germline V gene data show CDR1 as SGHTS and CDR2 as YDEGEE. Trimming took 2 bases from V and 3 from J, leaving 9 bases between them. The CDR3 has 14 residues. CDR3 nucleotides: TGTGCCAGCAGCTTTGGACAGACCAATCAGCCCCAGCATTTT. Its translation is CASSFGQTNQPQHF. Drawing the rest from reference TRBV5-8 and TRBJ1-5, the complete variable domain is EAGVTQSPTHLIKTRGQQATLRCSPISGHTSVYWYQQALGLGLQFLLWYDEGEERNRGNFPPRFSGRQFPNYSSELNVNALELEDSALYLCASSFGQTNQPQHFGDGTRLSIL.

The rearrangement joins TRBV6-2 or TRBV6-3 to TRBJ2-7; D call uncertain. In germline, CDR1 is MNHEY, CDR2 SVGEGT. Trimming took off 0 bases at V and 6 bases at J, with 12 bases between the two ends. The CDR3 runs to 14 residues. CDR3 protein: CASSYSWSSIEQYF. CDR3 coding DNA: TGTGCCAGCAGTTACTCCTGGTCGAGCATCGAGCAGTACTTC.

The rearrangement joins TRBV7-9 to TRBJ2-7; no firm D call. The ends were cut back, 1 base at V and 7 bases at J, with 8 bases in the middle. In germline, CDR1 is SEHNR, CDR2 FQNEAQ (reference sequence). This CDR3 comprises 12 residues. The CDR3 loop reads CASSLVSEEQYF. Here the CDR3 DNA reads TGTGCCAGCAGCTTAGTTAGTGAGGAGCAGTACTTC.

This chain connects TRBV6-1 to TRBJ2-2; 11 positions match TRBD2. Germline values: CDR1 MNHNS, CDR2 SASEGT. The CDR3 has 17 amino acids. Unmatched junction bases numbered 4, after V lost 3 bases and J lost 1 base. CDR3 residues: CASSDPGLAENTGELFF. The CDR3, as DNA: TGTGCCAGCAGTGACCCGGGACTAGCGGAGAACACCGGGGAGCTGTTTTTT.

The chain links TRBV15 to TRBJ1-1, with 7 bases fitting TRBD1. This CDR3 has 13 amino acids. Germline assignment: CDR1 LNHNV and CDR2 YYDKDF (reference sequence). The V and J ends lost 5 bases and 7 bases, in that order; junction bases with no gene match: 7. CDR3 bases: TGTGCCACCAGCGGCTTAGGGACAGTTGAAGCTTTCTTT. It is translated as CATSGLGTVEAFF.

The chain has TRBV18 and TRBJ1-3, with 9 bases identical to TRBD1. CDR1 is KGHSH, CDR2 LQKENI, per germline. The junction had 5 bases not matched to a gene; V was cut back by 4 bases and J by 4 bases. This CDR3 contains 15 residues. The CDR3 DNA reads TGTGCCAGCTCACTGGGACAGGGCGACGGAAACACCATATATTTT. It codes for CASSLGQGDGNTIYF.

The chain couples TRBV30 to TRBJ1-3, with TRBD1 matching over 9 bases. V was clipped by 4 bases and J by 6 bases; unmatched bases: 4. The germline gives CDR1 GTSNPN, CDR2 SVGIG (reference sequence). This CDR3 has 13 amino acids. The CDR3: CAWTQGAVNTIYF. DNA for the CDR3: TGTGCCTGGACACAGGGGGCAGTAAACACCATATATTTT.

This clone was seen a few times. V and J are TRBV5-1 and TRBJ1-6; 8 bases map to TRBD1. The J segment lost 9 bases and the V segment lost 2 bases, leaving 13 bases of the junction unmatched. The CDR3 extends over 17 amino acids. Germline CDR1 is SGHRS and CDR2 is YFSETQ. The CDR3 sequence is CASSFGRTGLGGSPLHF. Written as DNA, the CDR3 is TGCGCCAGCAGCTTCGGCAGGACAGGGCTTGGAGGTTCACCCCTCCACTTT. Based on the CDR3 plus reference TRBV5-1 and TRBJ1-6, the full variable domain is KAGVTQTPRYLIKTRGQQVTLSCSPISGHRSVSWYQQTPGQGLQFLFEYFSETQRNKGNFPGRFSGRQFSNSRSEMNVSTLELGDSALYLCASSFGRTGLGGSPLHFGNGTRLTVT.

The table lists this clone with a count of one. The genes are TRBV7-2 and TRBJ2-3; D may be TRBD2 (6 bases). Trimming pared 0 bases from V and 4 bases from J, leaving 14 bases between. The length of the CDR3 is 16 residues. Germline CDR1 and CDR2: SGHTA and FQGNSA. The CDR3 loop reads CASSLAWAGRADTQYF. In nucleotides, the CDR3 is TGTGCCAGCAGCTTAGCGTGGGCGGGGCGGGCAGATACGCAGTATTTT.

This chain links TRBV28 with TRBJ1-2; D is undetermined. The CDR3 has 14 amino acids. Per germline, CDR1 MDHEN and CDR2 SYDVKM. Trimming cost V 6 bases and J 7 bases, with 18 bases left between them. The CDR3 region is CASRKPAGVGGYTF. The CDR3, as DNA: TGTGCCAGCAGGAAGCCCGCGGGCGTCGGTGGCTACACCTTC.

The J gene is TRBJ2-3, the V gene TRBV28, with D unresolved. Between the trimmed V and J ends, which lost 7 bases and 1 base, there was a span of 12 bases. The length of the CDR3 is 14 residues. Germline V gives CDR1 MDHEN, CDR2 SYDVKM. CDR3 amino acids: CASKRRWGTDTQYF. The CDR3 DNA reads TGTGCCAGCAAACGGCGGTGGGGCACAGATACGCAGTATTTT.

The chain couples TRBV7-6 to TRBJ2-7; TRBD1 agrees at 11 bases. The CDR3 spans 18 residues. V lost 5 bases to trimming and J lost 4 bases; unmatched junction nucleotides: 16. Germline values: CDR1 SGHVS, CDR2 FNYEAQ. The DNA for the CDR3 is TGTGCCAGCAGCCGAATAGCTTTCGGGACAGGGGGTTGGTACGAGCAGTACTTC. Translated, it gives CASSRIAFGTGGWYEQYF.

This chain uses TRBV27 with TRBJ1-5; weak D call: TRBD1 (5 bases). The CDR3 runs 15 residues. From germline, CDR1 is MNHEY and CDR2 SMNVEV (reference sequence). Trimming cost V 5 bases and J 3 bases, with 14 bases left between them. DNA of the CDR3: TGTGCCAGCAGTCTCCAGGGTTTCCCCAATCAGCCCCAGCATTTT. It translates to CASSLQGFPNQPQHF.

The chain recombines TRBV14 with TRBJ1-2, with D hard to call. CDR1 is SGHDN, CDR2 FVKESK, per germline. V was cut by 1 base and J by 8 bases, with 11 bases left in between. The CDR3 loop spans 13 amino acids. CDR3 DNA: TGTGCCAGCAGCCAAGCCCCAGTCTTGGGCTACACCTTC. Translated: CASSQAPVLGYTF.

The J gene is TRBJ2-2, the V gene TRBV10-3, with 9 bases identical to TRBD2. The CDR3 extends over 17 amino acids. The germline V gene has CDR1 ENHRY and CDR2 SYGVKD. J gave up 5 bases and V 0 bases, and 7 bases lay outside the gene matches. As DNA, the CDR3 is TGTGCCATCAGTGAGTCGATGGGCCTAGCGGGAACCGGGGAGCTGTTTTTT. Translated: CAISESMGLAGTGELFF.

DNA of the CDR3: TGTGCCAGCGGTAGAGGGTCCCACATTCAGTACTTC. Amino acid sequence: CASGRGSHIQYF. The chain uses TRBV6-5 and TRBJ2-4, with D possibly matching TRBD2 (5 bases). V shed 8 bases and J shed 8 bases, with 13 bases lying between them. This CDR3 is built from 12 residues. Germline V gives CDR1 MNHEY, CDR2 SVGAGI.

The CDR3, as DNA: TGTGCCAGTATGCGCGGGAGGGCCCAGAAGGGCATGAATGAGCAGTTCTTC. It yields the protein CASMRGRAQKGMNEQFF. The chain uses TRBV19 and TRBJ2-1, with TRBD2 identical over 9 bases. V gave up 7 bases and J gave up 7 bases; unmatched junction bases: 17. The V gene's germline CDR1 is LNHDA and CDR2 SQIVND (reference sequence). CDR3 size: 17 residues.

This rearrangement joins TRBV6-5 to TRBJ2-1; TRBD2 matches at 7 bases. There are 14 residues in the CDR3. The germline CDR1 and CDR2 sequences are MNHEY and SVGAGI. Trimming cost V 8 bases and J 5 bases; bases outside gene matches: 9. In DNA form, the CDR3 reads TGTGCCAGCGGTTGGGCGGGAGAAAACAATGAGCAGTTCTTC. This gives the protein CASGWAGENNEQFF.

This rearrangement joins TRBV3-1 (or the pseudogene TRBV3-2) to TRBJ2-7; possibly TRBD2 for D (6 bases). V was cut by 3 bases and J by 7 bases, with 19 bases left in between. The CDR3 runs 15 residues. From germline, CDR1 is LGHDT and CDR2 YNNKEL (reference sequence). The CDR3 spells CASSQVRLGGLEQYF. The CDR3 DNA follows: TGTGCCAGCAGCCAGGTTCGACTGGGGGGTCTGGAGCAGTACTTC.